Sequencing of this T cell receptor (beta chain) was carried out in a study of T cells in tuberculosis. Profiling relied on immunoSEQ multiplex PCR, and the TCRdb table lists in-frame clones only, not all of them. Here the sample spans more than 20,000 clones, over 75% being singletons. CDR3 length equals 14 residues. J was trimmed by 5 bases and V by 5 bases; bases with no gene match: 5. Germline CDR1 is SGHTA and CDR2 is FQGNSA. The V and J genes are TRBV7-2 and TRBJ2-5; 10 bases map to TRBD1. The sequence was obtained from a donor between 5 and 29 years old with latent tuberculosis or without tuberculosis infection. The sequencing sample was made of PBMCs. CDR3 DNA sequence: TGTGCCAGCAGCCGCGACAGGGGGCCGGAGACCCAGTACTTC. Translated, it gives CASSRDRGPETQYF.